One sample yielded the 15 T cell receptor beta chains listed below, sequenced in a study of cytomegalovirus exposure and HLA in healthy donors. This PCR relied on a set of 60 Vbeta primers and 13 Jbeta primers. This table comes from immunoSEQ multiplex PCR, and its TCRdb copy is limited to in-frame clones, with some not included. Among about 120,000 clones listed, 75% were seen once. Sequences were obtained from PBMCs. The receptors were sampled from a woman aged 50 to 60 in good health and CMV-seronegative.

This chain joins TRBV6-6 and TRBJ1-3; TRBD1 aligns across 10 bases. This CDR3 contains 15 residues. Germline CDR1 reads MNHNY; CDR2 reads SVGAGI (reference sequence). J was trimmed by 4 bases and V by 5 bases; bases with no gene match: 5. CDR3 protein: CASSQTGGSGNTIYF. The CDR3 bases are TGTGCCAGCAGTCAGACAGGGGGCAGCGGAAACACCATATATTTT.

This clone was observed a handful of times. The chain couples TRBV6-5 to TRBJ2-2; TRBD1 matches 7 bases. This CDR3 spans 13 amino acids. The germline CDR1 and CDR2 sequences are MNHEY and SVGAGI. V lost 5 bases to trimming and J lost 3 bases; unmatched junction nucleotides: 0. DNA for the CDR3: TGTGCCAGCAGTGACAGGGACACCGGGGAGCTGTTTTTT. Translation: CASSDRDTGELFF.

The J gene is TRBJ2-1, the V gene TRBV5-4; a weak D match, TRBD2 (5 bases). CDR3 length equals 15 residues. V gave up 4 bases and J gave up 0 bases, with 11 bases separating them. Germline V CDR1 and CDR2: SGHNT, YYREEE (reference sequence). The DNA for the CDR3 is TGTGCCAGCAGCCCACCGGGAAACTCCTACAATGAGCAGTTCTTC. This translates into CASSPPGNSYNEQFF.

The chain has TRBV12-5 and TRBJ2-3, with TRBD1 matching over 8 bases. The CDR3 has 15 amino acids. Germline V CDR1 and CDR2: LGHNT, FRNRAP. V lost 0 bases, J lost 1 base, and 0 bases stayed unmatched. CDR3 DNA sequence: TGTGCTAGTGGTTTGGTGACAGGGGGCACAGATACGCAGTATTTT. It translates to CASGLVTGGTDTQYF.

This clone was seen a few times. The chain recombines TRBV7-2 with TRBJ2-3; perhaps TRBD1 as D (5 bases). This CDR3 contains 15 residues. Trimming cost V 6 bases and J 4 bases, with 17 bases left between them. Per germline, CDR1 SGHTA and CDR2 FQGNSA. The DNA for the CDR3 is TGTGCCAGCAGTCGCTGGCCAGGGATCGCAGATACGCAGTATTTT. This codes for CASSRWPGIADTQYF.

J is TRBJ2-7 and V is TRBV4-2; D gene ambiguous. Trimming pared 3 bases from V and 2 bases from J, leaving 5 bases between. Germline V gene data show CDR1 as LGHNA and CDR2 as YNFKEQ. CDR3 length: 12 amino acids. CDR3 sequence: CASSQGTYEQYF. The CDR3 DNA reads as TGTGCCAGCAGCCAGGGCACCTACGAGCAGTACTTC.

V and J are TRBV19 and TRBJ2-7, with 7 bases lining up with TRBD2. The germline gives CDR1 LNHDA, CDR2 SQIVND (reference sequence). The CDR3 is 16 amino acids. After removal of 3 bases from V and 5 bases from J, the junction contained 13 bases not matched to a gene. This CDR3 reads CASSMVSGEGRNEQYF. CDR3 DNA: TGTGCCAGTAGTATGGTTTCGGGGGAGGGCCGGAACGAGCAGTACTTC.

This clone was recorded only once. The CDR3 DNA follows: TGTGCCAGCACGGTCTGGACTAGCGGGAGTTGGGACACCGGGGAGCTGTTTTTT. Residues: CASTVWTSGSWDTGELFF. The gene calls are TRBV9 and TRBJ2-2, with 13 positions matching TRBD2. J gave up 3 bases and V 6 bases, and 11 bases lay outside the gene matches. The germline V gene encodes CDR1 SGDLS and CDR2 YYNGEE. The CDR3 contains 18 residues.

In this sample, this clone turned up a few times. The chain employs TRBV29-1 and TRBJ2-3; 8 bases agree with TRBD1. The V gene's germline CDR1 is SQVTM and CDR2 ANQGSEA. V lost 3 bases, J lost 3 bases, and 5 bases stayed unmatched. The CDR3 has 14 amino acids. CDR3 in DNA: TGCAGCGTTGACAGGGGGCCTGGGACAGATACGCAGTATTTT. Translation: CSVDRGPGTDTQYF.

This sequence joins TRBV7-2 and TRBJ2-7; 10 bases are shared with TRBD1. The length of the CDR3 is 15 residues. Germline V gene sequence: CDR1 SGHTA, CDR2 FQGNSA. The ends lost 5 bases at V and 5 bases at J; junction bases unmatched: 9. CDR3 sequence (DNA): TGTGCCAGCAGCACGCAGACAGGGGGCATTGACGAGCAGTACTTC. Protein: CASSTQTGGIDEQYF.

J is TRBJ2-5 and V is TRBV7-2; 12 bases match TRBD2. Germline V gene lookup returns CDR1 SGHTA and CDR2 FQGNSA. The CDR3 covers 14 residues. Unmatched junction bases numbered 6, after V lost 2 bases and J lost 11 bases. The DNA for the CDR3 is TGTGCCAGCAGCTTATACGCTAGCGGGGGGGATCAGTACTTC. As protein: CASSLYASGGDQYF.

The J gene is TRBJ1-3, the V gene TRBV7-3, with D tentatively TRBD1 (6 bases). Germline loops: CDR1 SGHTA, CDR2 FQGTGA. V was trimmed by 4 bases and J by 0 bases, leaving 13 bases between them. This CDR3 contains 16 residues. The CDR3 DNA sequence: TGTGCCAGCAGCTCAAAGGGGGGGTTCTCTGGAAACACCATATATTTT. This gives the protein CASSSKGGFSGNTIYF.

This chain joins TRBV9 and TRBJ2-1; D is uncertain. Germline loops: CDR1 SGDLS, CDR2 YYNGEE. This CDR3 comprises 12 residues. V was pared by 2 bases and J by 10 bases, with 10 bases between. Here the CDR3 DNA reads TGTGCCAGCAGCGTTGGCGAGACAGAGCAGTTCTTC. Protein product: CASSVGETEQFF.

J is TRBJ1-2 and V is TRBV9, with D possibly TRBD1 on 5 matching bases. With 1 base removed from V and 7 bases from J, the gap between germline ends came to 11 bases. The CDR3 loop spans 13 amino acids. Germline CDR1 SGDLS, CDR2 YYNGEE. The CDR3 is CASSVLQGVGYTF. The DNA of the CDR3 is TGTGCCAGCAGCGTACTCCAGGGCGTTGGCTACACCTTC.

This clone was seen only once. J is TRBJ2-7 and V is TRBV30, with 10 positions matching TRBD2. V was pared by 4 bases and J by 7 bases, with 7 bases of the junction left unmatched. The CDR3 spans 13 residues. Germline CDR1 is GTSNPN and CDR2 is SVGIG (reference sequence). Here the CDR3 reads CAWNLAGVREQYF. CDR3 sequence (DNA): TGTGCCTGGAATCTAGCGGGAGTGCGAGAGCAGTACTTC.